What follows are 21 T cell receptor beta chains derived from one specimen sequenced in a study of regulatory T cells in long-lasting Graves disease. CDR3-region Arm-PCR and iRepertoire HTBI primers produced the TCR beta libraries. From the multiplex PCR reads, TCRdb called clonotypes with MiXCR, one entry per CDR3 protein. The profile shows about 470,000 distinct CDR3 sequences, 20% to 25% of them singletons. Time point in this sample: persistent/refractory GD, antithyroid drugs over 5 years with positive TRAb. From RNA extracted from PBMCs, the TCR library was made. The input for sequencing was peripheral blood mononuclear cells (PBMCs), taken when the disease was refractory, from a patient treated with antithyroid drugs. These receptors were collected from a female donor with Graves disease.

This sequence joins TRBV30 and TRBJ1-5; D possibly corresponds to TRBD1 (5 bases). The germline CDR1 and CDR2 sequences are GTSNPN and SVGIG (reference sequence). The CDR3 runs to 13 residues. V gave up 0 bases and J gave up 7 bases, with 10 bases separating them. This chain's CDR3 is CAWSVSQGQPQHF. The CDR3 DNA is TGTGCCTGGAGTGTCAGCCAGGGCCAGCCCCAGCATTTT.

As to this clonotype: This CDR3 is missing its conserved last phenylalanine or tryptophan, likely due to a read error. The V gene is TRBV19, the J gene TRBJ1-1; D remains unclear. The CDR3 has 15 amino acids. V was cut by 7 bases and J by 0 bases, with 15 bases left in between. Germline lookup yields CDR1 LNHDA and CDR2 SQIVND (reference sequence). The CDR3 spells CASMNGLYMNTEAFS. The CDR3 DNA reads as TGTGCCAGTATGAACGGACTTTACATGAACACTGAAGCTTTCTCT.

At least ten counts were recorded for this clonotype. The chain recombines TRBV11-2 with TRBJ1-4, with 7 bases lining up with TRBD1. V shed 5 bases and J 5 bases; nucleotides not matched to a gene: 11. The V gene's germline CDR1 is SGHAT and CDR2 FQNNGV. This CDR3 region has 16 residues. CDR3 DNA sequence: TGTGCCAGCAGCGTACTGGACGGGACAGCAAATGAAAAACTGTTTTTT. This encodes CASSVLDGTANEKLFF.

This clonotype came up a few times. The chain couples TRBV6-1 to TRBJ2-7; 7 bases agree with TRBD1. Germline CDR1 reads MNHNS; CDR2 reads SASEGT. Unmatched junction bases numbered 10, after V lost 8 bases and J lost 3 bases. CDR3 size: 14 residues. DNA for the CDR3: TGTGCCAGCGATGGGGGACAGAGTTTCTACGAGCAGTACTTC. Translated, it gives CASDGGQSFYEQYF.

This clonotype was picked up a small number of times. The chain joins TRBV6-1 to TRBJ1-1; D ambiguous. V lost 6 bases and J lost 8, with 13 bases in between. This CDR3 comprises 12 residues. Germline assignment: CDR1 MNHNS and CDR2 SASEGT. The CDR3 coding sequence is TGTGCCAGCAGAGACACCGACGGCGAAGCTTTCTTT. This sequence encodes CASRDTDGEAFF.

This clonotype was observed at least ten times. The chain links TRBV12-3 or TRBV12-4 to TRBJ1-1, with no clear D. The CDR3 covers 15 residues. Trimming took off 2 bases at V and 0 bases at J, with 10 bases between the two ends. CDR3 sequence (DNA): TGTGCCAGCAGTTTAAACAGTTTCATGAACACTGAAGCTTTCTTT. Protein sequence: CASSLNSFMNTEAFF.

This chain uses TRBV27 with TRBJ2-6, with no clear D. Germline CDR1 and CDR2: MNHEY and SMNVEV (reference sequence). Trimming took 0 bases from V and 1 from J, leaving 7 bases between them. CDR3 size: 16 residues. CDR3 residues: CASSLSAASGANVLTF. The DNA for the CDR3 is TGTGCCAGCAGTTTATCGGCTGCTTCTGGGGCCAACGTCCTGACTTTC.

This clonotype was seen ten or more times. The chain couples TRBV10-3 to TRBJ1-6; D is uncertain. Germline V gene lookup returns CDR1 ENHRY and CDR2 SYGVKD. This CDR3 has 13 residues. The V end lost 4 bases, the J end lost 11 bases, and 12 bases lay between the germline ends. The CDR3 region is CAISVGQDPPLHF. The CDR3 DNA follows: TGTGCCATCAGTGTTGGGCAGGATCCACCCCTCCACTTT.

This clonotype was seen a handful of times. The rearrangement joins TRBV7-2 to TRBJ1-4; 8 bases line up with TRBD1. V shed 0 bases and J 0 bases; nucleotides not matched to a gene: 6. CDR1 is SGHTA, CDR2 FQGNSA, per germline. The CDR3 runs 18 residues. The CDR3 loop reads CASSLAWDRISTNEKLFF. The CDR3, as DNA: TGTGCCAGCAGCTTAGCCTGGGACAGGATTTCAACTAATGAAAAACTGTTTTTT.

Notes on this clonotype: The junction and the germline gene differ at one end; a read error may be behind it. CDR3 nucleotide sequence: TGCAGCGCTAGGACAGGGAACACTGAAACTTTCTTT. It yields the protein CSARTGNTETFF. The rearrangement joins TRBV29-1 to TRBJ1-1; 8 nucleotides agree with TRBD1. Germline V gene data show CDR1 as SQVTM and CDR2 as ANQGSEA. CDR3 length: 12 residues.

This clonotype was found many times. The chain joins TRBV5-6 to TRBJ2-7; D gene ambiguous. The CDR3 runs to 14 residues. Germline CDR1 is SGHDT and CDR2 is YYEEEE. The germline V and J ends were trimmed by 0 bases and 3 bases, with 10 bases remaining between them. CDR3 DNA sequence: TGTGCCAGCAGCTTGGGTAGGTCAGGCTACGAGCAGTACTTC. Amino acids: CASSLGRSGYEQYF.

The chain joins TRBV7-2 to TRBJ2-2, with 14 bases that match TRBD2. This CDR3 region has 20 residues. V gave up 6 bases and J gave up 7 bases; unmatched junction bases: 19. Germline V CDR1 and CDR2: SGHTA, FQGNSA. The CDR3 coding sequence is TGTGCCAGCAGTTCACCGCCGAGACTAGCGGGGGGGAGCCCCGGCGGGGAGCTGTTTTTT. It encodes CASSSPPRLAGGSPGGELFF.

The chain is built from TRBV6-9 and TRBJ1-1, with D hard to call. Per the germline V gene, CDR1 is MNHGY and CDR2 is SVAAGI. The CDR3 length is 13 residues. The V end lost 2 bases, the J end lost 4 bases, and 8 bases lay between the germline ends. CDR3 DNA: TGTGCCAGCAGTTATGGGGAGATCACTGAAGCTTTCTTT. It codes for CASSYGEITEAFF.

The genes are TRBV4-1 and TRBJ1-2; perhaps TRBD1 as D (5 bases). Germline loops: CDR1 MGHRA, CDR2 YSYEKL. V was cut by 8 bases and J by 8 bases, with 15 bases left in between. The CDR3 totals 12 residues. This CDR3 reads CASAGGSYGYTF. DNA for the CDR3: TGCGCCAGCGCCGGGGGGAGCTACGGCTACACCTTC.

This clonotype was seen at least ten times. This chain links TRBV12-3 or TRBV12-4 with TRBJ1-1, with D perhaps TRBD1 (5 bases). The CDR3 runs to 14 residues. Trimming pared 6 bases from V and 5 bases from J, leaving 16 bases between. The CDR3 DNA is TGTGCCAGCAGACCGGGACTCCGAGGTACTGAAGCTTTCTTT. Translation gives CASRPGLRGTEAFF.

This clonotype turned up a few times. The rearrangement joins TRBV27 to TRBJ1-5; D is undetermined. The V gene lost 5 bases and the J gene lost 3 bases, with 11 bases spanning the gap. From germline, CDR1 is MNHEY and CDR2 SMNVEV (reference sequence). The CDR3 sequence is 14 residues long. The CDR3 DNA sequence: TGTGCCAGCAGTGCAAGGGTGATCAATCAGCCCCAGCATTTT. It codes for CASSARVINQPQHF.

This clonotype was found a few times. The CDR3 DNA reads as TGTGCCAGCAGCTTAATGCCGCGGGGGGGCCCCAGTGGCAAGCAGTACTTC. Residues: CASSLMPRGGPSGKQYF. V gene TRBV7-9 combines with J gene TRBJ2-7, with 9 bases matching TRBD2. This CDR3 is built from 17 residues. The V and J ends lost 2 bases and 8 bases, in that order; junction bases with no gene match: 16. CDR1 is SEHNR and CDR2 is FQNEAQ in the germline V gene (reference sequence).

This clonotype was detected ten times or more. CDR3 sequence reads: CASRDSTGAGGYTF. The DNA of the CDR3 is TGTGCCAGCAGGGACTCAACAGGGGCGGGAGGCTACACCTTC. The chain combines TRBV27 with TRBJ1-2; 7 bases agree with TRBD1. The V and J ends lost 6 bases and 8 bases, in that order; junction bases with no gene match: 12. The CDR3 covers 14 residues. Germline V lookup: CDR1 MNHEY, CDR2 SMNVEV (reference sequence).

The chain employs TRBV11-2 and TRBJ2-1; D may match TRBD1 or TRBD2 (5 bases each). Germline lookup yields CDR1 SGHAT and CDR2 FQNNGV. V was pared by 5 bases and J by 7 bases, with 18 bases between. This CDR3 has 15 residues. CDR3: CASSEGAGIGNEQFF. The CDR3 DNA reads TGTGCCAGCAGCGAAGGGGCGGGTATCGGGAATGAGCAGTTCTTC.

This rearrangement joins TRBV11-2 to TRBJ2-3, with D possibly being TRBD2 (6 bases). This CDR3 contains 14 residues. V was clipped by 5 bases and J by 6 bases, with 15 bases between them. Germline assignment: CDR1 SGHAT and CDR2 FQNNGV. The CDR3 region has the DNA TGTGCCAGCAGCCCGACGGGGAGCGGGGATACGCAGTATTTT. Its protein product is CASSPTGSGDTQYF.

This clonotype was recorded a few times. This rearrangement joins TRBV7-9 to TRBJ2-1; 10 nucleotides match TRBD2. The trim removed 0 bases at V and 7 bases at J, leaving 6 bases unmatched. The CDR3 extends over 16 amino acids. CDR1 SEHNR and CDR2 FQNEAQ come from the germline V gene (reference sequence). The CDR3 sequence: CASSLASSGGSNEQFF. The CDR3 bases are TGTGCCAGCAGCTTAGCGAGTAGCGGGGGGAGTAATGAGCAGTTCTTC.